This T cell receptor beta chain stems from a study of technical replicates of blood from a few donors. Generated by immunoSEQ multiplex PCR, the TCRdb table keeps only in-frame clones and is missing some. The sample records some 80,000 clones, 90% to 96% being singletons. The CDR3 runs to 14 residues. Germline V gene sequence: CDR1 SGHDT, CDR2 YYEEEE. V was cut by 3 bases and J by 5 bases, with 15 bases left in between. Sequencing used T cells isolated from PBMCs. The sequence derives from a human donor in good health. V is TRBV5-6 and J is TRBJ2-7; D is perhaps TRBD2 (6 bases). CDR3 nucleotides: TGTGCCAGCAGCTACGCGGGGATCTGGCACGAGCAGTACTTC. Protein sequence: CASSYAGIWHEQYF.